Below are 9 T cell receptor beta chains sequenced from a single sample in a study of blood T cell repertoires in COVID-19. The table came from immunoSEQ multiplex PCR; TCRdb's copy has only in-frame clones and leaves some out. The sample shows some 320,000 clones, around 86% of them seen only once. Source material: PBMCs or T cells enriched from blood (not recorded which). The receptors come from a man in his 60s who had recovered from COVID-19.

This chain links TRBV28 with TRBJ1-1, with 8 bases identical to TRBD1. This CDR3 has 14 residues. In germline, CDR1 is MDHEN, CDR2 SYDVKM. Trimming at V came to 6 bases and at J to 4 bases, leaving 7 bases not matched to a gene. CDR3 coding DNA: TGTGCCAGCAGAAGTACAGGGGGAGTCACTGAAGCTTTCTTT. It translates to CASRSTGGVTEAFF.

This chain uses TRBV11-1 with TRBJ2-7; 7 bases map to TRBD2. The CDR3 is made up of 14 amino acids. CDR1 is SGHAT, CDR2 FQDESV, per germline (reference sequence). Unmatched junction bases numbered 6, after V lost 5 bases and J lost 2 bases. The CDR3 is CASSGGGVAYEQYF. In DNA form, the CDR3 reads TGTGCCAGCAGCGGGGGGGGTGTCGCCTACGAGCAGTACTTC.

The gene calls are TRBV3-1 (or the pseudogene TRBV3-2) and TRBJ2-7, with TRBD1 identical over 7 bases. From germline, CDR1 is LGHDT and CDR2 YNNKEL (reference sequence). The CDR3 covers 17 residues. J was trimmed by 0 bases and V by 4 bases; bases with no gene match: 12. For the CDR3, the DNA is TGTGCCAGCAGCCTCCCAACCCGGGGACAGAGCTCCTACGAGCAGTACTTC. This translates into CASSLPTRGQSSYEQYF.

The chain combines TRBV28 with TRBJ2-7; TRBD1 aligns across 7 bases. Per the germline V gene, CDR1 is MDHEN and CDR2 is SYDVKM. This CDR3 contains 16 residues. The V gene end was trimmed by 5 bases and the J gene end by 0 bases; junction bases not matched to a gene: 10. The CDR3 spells CASSPRGHSGSYEQYF. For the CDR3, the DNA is TGTGCCAGCAGTCCTAGGGGGCATAGTGGCTCCTACGAGCAGTACTTC.

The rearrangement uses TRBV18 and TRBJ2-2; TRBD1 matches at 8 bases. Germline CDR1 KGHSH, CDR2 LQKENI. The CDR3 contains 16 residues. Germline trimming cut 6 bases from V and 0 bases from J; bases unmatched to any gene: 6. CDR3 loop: CASSRLDRANTGELFF. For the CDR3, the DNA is TGTGCCAGCTCCCGATTGGACAGGGCGAACACCGGGGAGCTGTTTTTT.

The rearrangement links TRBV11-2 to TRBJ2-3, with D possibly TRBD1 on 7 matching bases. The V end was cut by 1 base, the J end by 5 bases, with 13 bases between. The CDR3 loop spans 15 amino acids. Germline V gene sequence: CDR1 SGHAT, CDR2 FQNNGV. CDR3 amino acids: CASSLAGGRGDTQYF. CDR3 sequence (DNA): TGTGCCAGCAGCTTAGCAGGGGGGCGGGGAGATACGCAGTATTTT.

The CDR3 reads CASSVGWGQGSYEQYF. CDR3 DNA sequence: TGTGCCAGCAGCGTAGGTTGGGGACAGGGGTCCTACGAGCAGTACTTC. V gene TRBV9 combines with J gene TRBJ2-7; 10 bases line up with TRBD1. The CDR3 is made up of 16 amino acids. Trimming cost V 0 bases and J 1 base; bases outside gene matches: 4. Germline CDR1 SGDLS, CDR2 YYNGEE.

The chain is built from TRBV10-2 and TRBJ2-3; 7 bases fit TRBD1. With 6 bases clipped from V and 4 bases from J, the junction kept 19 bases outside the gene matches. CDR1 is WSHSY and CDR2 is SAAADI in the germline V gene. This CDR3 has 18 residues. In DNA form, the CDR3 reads TGCGCCAGCAGCTACTCCCTGACAGACAGGGCCTTATCAGATACGCAGTATTTT. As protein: CASSYSLTDRALSDTQYF.

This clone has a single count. The CDR3 DNA reads as TGTGCCAGCTCACCATCCAGTGTAGAGCAGTTCTTC. This sequence encodes CASSPSSVEQFF. The V call is TRBV18, the J call TRBJ2-1; D gene uncertain. This CDR3 has 12 residues. V was pared by 2 bases and J by 10 bases, with 9 bases between. Germline values: CDR1 KGHSH, CDR2 LQKENI.